The subject of this entry is one TCR beta chain. The germline V gene encodes CDR1 MNHEY and CDR2 SVGEGT. CDR3 length: 13 amino acids. V was cut by 4 bases and J by 0 bases, with 6 bases left in between. The data are from a study of Ad26.COV2.S vaccination and SARS-CoV-2 variants. Produced via immunoSEQ multiplex PCR; TCRdb's table is partial and in-frame only. The repertoire holds 75,000 to 100,000 clones, more than 70% seen once, with 15% to 20% in the top ten. The specimen comprised peripheral blood, sampled after recovery from COVID-19. This TCR was recovered from a human donor who had recovered from COVID-19. The genes are TRBV6-2 or TRBV6-3 and TRBJ1-2; no firm D call. As DNA, the CDR3 is TGTGCCAGCAGTTTGAGTTCTAACTATGGCTACACCTTC. Translating gives CASSLSSNYGYTF.